Listed here are 14 T cell receptor beta chains from one sample, sequenced in a study of control samples from healthy donors and cancer patients. Measured with immunoSEQ multiplex PCR; TCRdb has only the in-frame clones, and not every one. Of 95,000 to 100,000 clones listed, around 89% are singletons. The sample comprised blood. These receptor sequences come from a young man in good health.

The J gene is TRBJ1-1, the V gene TRBV24-1; D remains ambiguous. The CDR3 is 17 residues long. The V end lost 0 bases, the J end lost 3 bases, and 16 bases lay between the germline ends. The V gene's germline CDR1 is KGHDR and CDR2 SFDVKD. Written as DNA, the CDR3 is TGTGCCACCAGTGATTTGGGGCAGCAACACCCTGACACTGAAGCTTTCTTT. It is translated as CATSDLGQQHPDTEAFF.

V usage is TRBV9 and J usage is TRBJ2-1; TRBD2 aligns across 7 bases. Germline V gene data show CDR1 as SGDLS and CDR2 as YYNGEE. The V segment lost 4 bases and the J segment 1 base; nucleotides outside the gene matches: 8. This CDR3 region has 16 residues. This chain's CDR3 is CASSPLLALSYNEQFF. The CDR3 region has the DNA TGTGCCAGCAGCCCCTTACTAGCGCTGTCCTACAATGAGCAGTTCTTC.

CDR3 sequence (DNA): TGTGCCAGCCAGACAGGGGGCGCAAATTCACCCCTCCACTTT. Translating gives CASQTGGANSPLHF. The chain uses TRBV10-3 and TRBJ1-6; 10 bases match TRBD1. From germline, CDR1 is ENHRY and CDR2 SYGVKD. The CDR3 extends over 14 amino acids. V was clipped by 10 bases and J by 7 bases; unmatched bases: 7.

This clone was observed a single time. The V call is TRBV10-3, the J call TRBJ1-4; D is undetermined. There are 15 residues in the CDR3. Trimming took 3 bases from V and 5 from J, leaving 13 bases between them. Germline assignment: CDR1 ENHRY and CDR2 SYGVKD. In DNA form, the CDR3 reads TGTGCCATCAGTGACGGAGACGGAAAGAATGAAAAACTGTTTTTT. It translates to CAISDGDGKNEKLFF.

This clone was observed once. This CDR3 is CASTPSGRNTQYF. CDR3 sequence (DNA): TGCGCCAGCACCCCTAGCGGGAGAAATACGCAGTATTTT. The rearrangement links TRBV5-1 to TRBJ2-3; the match to TRBD2 covers 10 bases. Losses at the gene ends were 6 bases for V and 7 bases for J; bases not matched to a gene: 5. The CDR3 is 13 residues long. Germline CDR1 SGHRS, CDR2 YFSETQ.

This clone was picked up a small number of times. The chain is built from TRBV15 and TRBJ1-5; maybe TRBD1 (5 bases). Germline V gene sequence: CDR1 LNHNV, CDR2 YYDKDF (reference sequence). The V gene lost 5 bases and the J gene lost 2 bases, with 10 bases spanning the gap. The CDR3 spans 14 residues. CDR3 DNA: TGTGCCACCAGCGGAGGGGACGGCAATCAGCCCCAGCATTTT. Protein: CATSGGDGNQPQHF.

Only one count was recorded for this clone. The chain has TRBV2 and TRBJ1-2; no definite D call. V gave up 8 bases and J gave up 4 bases, with 11 bases separating them. This CDR3 has 12 amino acids. Germline V gene data show CDR1 as SNHLY and CDR2 as FYNNEI. CDR3 DNA: TGTGCCAGCTCAGAGTTTTCCTATGGCTACACCTTC. Translation: CASSEFSYGYTF.

The chain carries TRBV18 and TRBJ1-1; D gene unclear. In germline, CDR1 is KGHSH, CDR2 LQKENI. The CDR3 length is 13 residues. Trimming cost V 3 bases and J 3 bases, with 8 bases left between them. Here the CDR3 reads CASSPSRDTEAFF. The CDR3 nucleotides read TGTGCCAGCTCACCGAGTAGAGACACTGAAGCTTTCTTT. The whole variable domain, remainder taken from reference TRBV18 and TRBJ1-1, is NAGVMQNPRHLVRRRGQEARLRCSPMKGHSHVYWYRQLPEEGLKFMVYLQKENIIDESGMPKERFSAEFPKEGPSILRIQQVVRGDSAAYFCASSPSRDTEAFFGQGTRLTVV.

The V and J genes are TRBV10-3 and TRBJ1-1, with D unresolved. V shed 3 bases and J shed 0 bases, with 11 bases lying between them. This CDR3 comprises 15 residues. Germline lookup yields CDR1 ENHRY and CDR2 SYGVKD. The CDR3 DNA sequence: TGTGCCATCAGTGACTTTAGGACCATGAACACTGAAGCTTTCTTT. Encoded protein: CAISDFRTMNTEAFF.

The V gene is TRBV10-2, the J gene TRBJ2-1; D call uncertain. The length of the CDR3 is 14 residues. Germline V gene data show CDR1 as WSHSY and CDR2 as SAAADI. V lost 8 bases and J lost 3, with 14 bases in between. The CDR3 DNA follows: TGCGCCAGCTTGTACAGTCGGATCTACAATGAGCAGTTCTTC. This encodes CASLYSRIYNEQFF.

This CDR3 reads CASRAQGGDGYTF. CDR3 nucleotides: TGTGCCAGCAGGGCACAGGGAGGTGATGGCTACACCTTC. The genes are TRBV6-5 and TRBJ1-2; weak D call: TRBD1 (6 bases). Trimming removed 6 bases from V and 6 bases from J, with 14 bases in between. The CDR3 extends over 13 amino acids. CDR1 and CDR2 from the germline V gene are MNHEY and SVGAGI.

The chain carries TRBV7-2 and TRBJ1-2, with TRBD1 matching over 8 bases. CDR1 SGHTA and CDR2 FQGNSA come from the germline V gene. This CDR3 has 13 amino acids. With V trimmed by 2 bases and J by 7 bases, 3 bases remained unmatched. The CDR3 nucleotides are TGTGCCAGCAGCTTACAGGGGGCGGGTGGCTACACCTTC. This codes for CASSLQGAGGYTF.

The gene calls are TRBV13 and TRBJ2-4; D is undetermined. CDR3 length: 15 amino acids. Germline V CDR1 and CDR2: PRHDT, FYEKMQ (reference sequence). Trimming took off 5 bases at V and 8 bases at J, with 19 bases between the two ends. In DNA form, the CDR3 reads TGTGCCAGCAGCCCCGGCTCTCGGAGCTGGGACATTCAGTACTTC. Protein sequence: CASSPGSRSWDIQYF.

The CDR3 DNA follows: TGTGCCAGCAGCCACGGACAAGCTGGAGGGGTTAGCAATCAGCCCCAGCATTTT. Protein sequence: CASSHGQAGGVSNQPQHF. The rearrangement joins TRBV3-1 (or the pseudogene TRBV3-2) to TRBJ1-5; TRBD1 might be the D (5 bases). Germline values: CDR1 LGHDT, CDR2 YNNKEL (reference sequence). This CDR3 has 18 residues. V was cut by 3 bases and J by 0 bases, with 18 bases left in between.